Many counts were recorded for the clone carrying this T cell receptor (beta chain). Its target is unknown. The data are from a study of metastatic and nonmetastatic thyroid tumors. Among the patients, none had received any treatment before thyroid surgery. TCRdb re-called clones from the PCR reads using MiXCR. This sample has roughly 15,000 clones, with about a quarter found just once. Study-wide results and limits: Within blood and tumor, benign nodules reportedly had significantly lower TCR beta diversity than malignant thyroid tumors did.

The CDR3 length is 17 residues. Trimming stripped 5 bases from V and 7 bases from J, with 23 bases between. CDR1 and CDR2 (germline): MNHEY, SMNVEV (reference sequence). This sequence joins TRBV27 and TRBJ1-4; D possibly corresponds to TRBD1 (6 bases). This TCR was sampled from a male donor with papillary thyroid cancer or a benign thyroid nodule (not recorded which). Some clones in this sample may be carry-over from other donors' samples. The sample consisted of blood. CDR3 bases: TGTGCCAGCAGTCGCCTTATGGGGGGGGCGGCGGCTGAAAAACTGTTTTTT. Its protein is CASSRLMGGAAAEKLFF.